These 25 T cell receptor beta chains came from one sample sequenced in a study of beta chain features in type 1 diabetes. Isolated RNA was reverse transcribed in full, so expressed TCRB transcripts were sequenced. Assay used: immunoSEQ multiplex PCR; TCRdb lists only in-frame clones, some missing. This sample has approximately 400,000 clones, with roughly 15% found just once. Material for sequencing was naive CD4+ T cells from blood. These receptors were obtained from a woman under 30 in good health.

The chain combines TRBV13 with TRBJ2-1; 8 nucleotides agree with TRBD1. V was clipped by 5 bases and J by 4 bases; unmatched bases: 4. The CDR3 sequence is 14 residues long. The V gene's germline CDR1 is PRHDT and CDR2 FYEKMQ (reference sequence). The CDR3 nucleotides are TGTGCCAGCAGCGCCCGGACAGGGTACAATGAGCAGTTCTTC. It translates to CASSARTGYNEQFF.

The chain couples TRBV28 to TRBJ2-7; 11 nucleotides match TRBD2. CDR3 size: 17 residues. J lost 6 bases, V lost 7 bases, and 17 bases had no gene match. Germline CDR1 and CDR2: MDHEN and SYDVKM. The CDR3 DNA reads as TGTGCCAGCACCTTAGCGGGAGGGCTCTTTAACGAAGGCGAGCAGTACTTC. Its protein is CASTLAGGLFNEGEQYF.

The CDR3 reads CASSRQNYNEQFF. In nucleotides, the CDR3 is TGTGCCAGTTCGCGGCAGAACTACAATGAGCAGTTCTTC. V is TRBV19 and J is TRBJ2-1, with D unclear. V was trimmed by 8 bases and J by 3 bases, leaving 11 bases between them. The germline CDR1 and CDR2 sequences are LNHDA and SQIVND (reference sequence). There are 13 residues in the CDR3.

This chain uses TRBV7-2 with TRBJ1-5; 12 bases are a match to TRBD1. The CDR3 has 16 residues. CDR1 and CDR2 (germline): SGHTA, FQGNSA. The J segment lost 7 bases and the V segment lost 0 bases, leaving 4 bases of the junction unmatched. In DNA, the CDR3 is TGTGCCAGCAGCTTAGCCGGGACAGGGGGCTCGCAGCCCCAGCATTTT. This encodes CASSLAGTGGSQPQHF.

The V call is TRBV10-3, the J call TRBJ2-7, with 7 bases that match TRBD1. This CDR3 contains 14 residues. With V trimmed by 11 bases and J by 3 bases, 13 bases remained unmatched. The germline V gene encodes CDR1 ENHRY and CDR2 SYGVKD. The chain's CDR3 is CASRRTGSYYEQYF. CDR3 DNA: TGTGCCTCCCGCCGGACAGGATCCTACTACGAGCAGTACTTC.

This clone came up a few times. The chain has TRBV7-9 and TRBJ2-1; D not resolved. V was shortened by 1 base and J by 3 bases, with 10 bases between the two germline ends. Looked up from germline, CDR1 is SEHNR and CDR2 is FQNEAQ (reference sequence). CDR3 length: 15 residues. DNA for the CDR3: TGTGCCAGCAGCTTAGTCCCTCAGAACTACAATGAGCAGTTCTTC. It translates to CASSLVPQNYNEQFF.

This clone was seen more than once but under ten times. The chain employs TRBV30 and TRBJ2-3, with 9 bases that match TRBD2. The CDR3 has 15 residues. The V gene's germline CDR1 is GTSNPN and CDR2 SVGIG (reference sequence). DNA for the CDR3: TGTGCTTTAGAGCCAGGACTAGCGTTACGGGGTACGCAGTATTTT. Translated: CALEPGLALRGTQYF. The entire variable domain, with the rest obtained from reference TRBV30 and TRBJ2-3, is as follows: SQTIHQWPATLVQPVGSPLSLECTVEGTSNPNLYWYRQAAGRGLQLLFYSVGIGQISSEVPQNLSASRPQDRQFILSSKKLLLSDSGFYLCALEPGLALRGTQYFGPGTRLTVL.

This chain uses TRBV9 with TRBJ1-2; TRBD1 aligns across 8 bases. J gave up 2 bases and V 3 bases, and 0 bases lay outside the gene matches. Germline V gives CDR1 SGDLS, CDR2 YYNGEE. The CDR3 loop spans 13 amino acids. The CDR3 loop reads CASSGQGNYGYTF. The CDR3 coding sequence is TGTGCCAGCAGCGGACAGGGGAACTATGGCTACACCTTC.

There are a few counts of this clone. The V and J genes are TRBV4-1 and TRBJ2-3, with a tentative D call TRBD2 (5 bases). CDR3 size: 15 residues. Trimming took off 3 bases at V and 3 bases at J, with 13 bases between the two ends. Germline V gene sequence: CDR1 MGHRA, CDR2 YSYEKL. CDR3 amino acids: CASSQIPRETDTQYF. CDR3 DNA sequence: TGCGCCAGCAGCCAGATTCCCCGGGAAACAGATACGCAGTATTTT.

The chain links TRBV7-9 to TRBJ1-1; 10 bases are shared with TRBD1. The CDR3 spans 14 residues. With V trimmed by 4 bases and J by 8 bases, 7 bases remained unmatched. In germline, CDR1 is SEHNR, CDR2 FQNEAQ (reference sequence). The CDR3 DNA reads as TGTGCCAGCAGCTCCCGACAGGGGGCAGGGGAAGCTTTCTTT. This sequence encodes CASSSRQGAGEAFF.

The sample holds a few counts of this clone. The CDR3 loop reads CASSPYAEAFF. CDR3 coding DNA: TGTGCCAGCAGCCCCTACGCTGAAGCTTTCTTT. The chain joins TRBV16 to TRBJ1-1; D gene unclear. Germline loops: CDR1 KGHSY, CDR2 FQNENV. Trimming took off 4 bases at V and 6 bases at J, with 6 bases between the two ends. The CDR3 is 11 amino acids.

This clone turned up a few times. This chain uses TRBV6-5 with TRBJ2-1; TRBD1 is a possible D gene (6 bases). With 7 bases removed from V and 10 bases from J, the gap between germline ends came to 8 bases. The CDR3 is 10 amino acids. The V gene's germline CDR1 is MNHEY and CDR2 SVGAGI. The CDR3 DNA is TGTGCCAGCACCGGGACAGAGCAGTTCTTC. Amino acid sequence: CASTGTEQFF.

The V and J genes are TRBV7-3 and TRBJ1-1; D is uncertain. V dropped 5 bases and J dropped 4 bases, with 11 bases sitting between them. CDR1 SGHTA and CDR2 FQGTGA come from the germline V gene. The length of the CDR3 is 13 residues. The CDR3 DNA is TGTGCCAGCAGCGTAGGGAGTACCACTGAAGCTTTCTTT. Its translation: CASSVGSTTEAFF.

The CDR3, as DNA: TGTGCCAGCAGCTTAGGTGACTCACCCTACGAGCAGTACTTC. Translated: CASSLGDSPYEQYF. The chain carries TRBV7-9 and TRBJ2-7, with D unresolved. The germline V and J ends were trimmed by 1 base and 2 bases, with 9 bases remaining between them. The V gene's germline CDR1 is SEHNR and CDR2 FQNEAQ (reference sequence). The CDR3 loop spans 14 amino acids.

The chain links TRBV30 to TRBJ1-1; a weak D match, TRBD1 (6 bases). The CDR3 consists of 13 residues. V lost 2 bases and J lost 1, with 8 bases in between. The V gene's germline CDR1 is GTSNPN and CDR2 SVGIG (reference sequence). In DNA form, the CDR3 reads TGTGCCTGGAGTCGGACAGCGAACACTGAAGCTTTCTTT. Protein sequence: CAWSRTANTEAFF.

Here the CDR3 reads CASTSPPPVLNYGYTF. CDR3 in DNA: TGTGCCAGCACCTCCCCGCCCCCGGTTTTAAACTATGGCTACACCTTC. This chain links TRBV11-2 with TRBJ1-2; no clear D gene. This CDR3 region has 16 residues. Germline CDR1 and CDR2: SGHAT and FQNNGV. V dropped 7 bases and J dropped 2 bases, with 20 bases sitting between them.

This clone came up a few times. The V gene is TRBV29-1, the J gene TRBJ1-1; 11 bases line up with TRBD1. J gave up 6 bases and V 7 bases, and 7 bases lay outside the gene matches. The germline V gene has CDR1 SQVTM and CDR2 ANQGSEA. This CDR3 spans 13 amino acids. CDR3 sequence (DNA): TGCAGCGCATGGACAGGGGGCCGGGCTGAAGCTTTCTTT. It yields the protein CSAWTGGRAEAFF.

The chain links TRBV11-3 to TRBJ2-2; D call uncertain. The CDR3 is 14 residues long. In germline, CDR1 is SGHNT, CDR2 YENEEA. V gave up 2 bases and J gave up 2 bases, with 6 bases separating them. CDR3: CASSLSLNTGELFF. CDR3 nucleotides: TGTGCCAGCAGCTTATCGCTAAACACCGGGGAGCTGTTTTTT.

The chain employs TRBV30 and TRBJ2-5, with 9 bases aligning to TRBD1. This CDR3 is built from 14 residues. The germline V gene has CDR1 GTSNPN and CDR2 SVGIG (reference sequence). The V segment lost 1 base and the J segment 5 bases; nucleotides outside the gene matches: 5. The CDR3: CAWSGGQGRETQYF. CDR3 in DNA: TGTGCCTGGAGTGGGGGACAGGGTCGGGAGACCCAGTACTTC.

CDR3 in amino acids: CASSAQQGGQFF. DNA of the CDR3: TGTGCCAGCAGCGCCCAACAGGGGGGGCAGTTCTTC. This chain uses TRBV7-3 with TRBJ2-1; the match to TRBD1 covers 8 bases. This CDR3 spans 12 amino acids. Germline V gene sequence: CDR1 SGHTA, CDR2 FQGTGA. The J segment lost 12 bases and the V segment lost 5 bases, leaving 6 bases of the junction unmatched.

The gene calls are TRBV7-2 and TRBJ2-7, with D unclear. CDR1 is SGHTA and CDR2 is FQGNSA in the germline V gene. Deletions cut 4 bases from V and 3 bases from J, with 10 bases between. The CDR3 is 13 amino acids. The CDR3 DNA reads TGTGCCAGCAGCTACGCAACTCACTACGAGCAGTACTTC. As protein: CASSYATHYEQYF.

The V gene is TRBV2, the J gene TRBJ2-7, with 11 bases matching TRBD2. The trim removed 11 bases at V and 4 bases at J, leaving 10 bases unmatched. Germline V gene lookup returns CDR1 SNHLY and CDR2 FYNNEI. The CDR3 loop spans 14 amino acids. The CDR3, as DNA: TGTGCCGGCCGGGGACTAGCGGCCCCTTACGAGCAGTACTTC. It translates to CAGRGLAAPYEQYF.

The chain combines TRBV2 with TRBJ1-1; unclear D gene. V was pared by 8 bases and J by 5 bases, with 18 bases between. Per germline, CDR1 SNHLY and CDR2 FYNNEI. The length of the CDR3 is 14 residues. The CDR3 is CASEKREVRTEAFF. As DNA, the CDR3 is TGTGCCAGCGAGAAGAGGGAAGTTCGAACTGAAGCTTTCTTT.

The chain carries TRBV5-4 and TRBJ2-7; D gene unclear. This CDR3 spans 14 amino acids. The germline V gene encodes CDR1 SGHNT and CDR2 YYREEE (reference sequence). The ends were cut back, 0 bases at V and 5 bases at J, with 12 bases in the middle. The CDR3 spells CASSLASSSNEQYF. Written as DNA, the CDR3 is TGTGCCAGCAGCTTGGCTTCGAGTTCCAACGAGCAGTACTTC.

This clone was observed a few times. The chain carries TRBV18 and TRBJ1-1; a possible D gene is TRBD1 (5 bases). The V gene's germline CDR1 is KGHSH and CDR2 LQKENI. The CDR3 runs to 16 residues. The V end was cut by 3 bases, the J end by 6 bases, with 20 bases between. The CDR3 loop reads CASSPADKPLRSEAFF. For the CDR3, the DNA is TGTGCCAGCTCACCGGCGGACAAGCCTCTTAGGTCTGAAGCTTTCTTT.